The 32 T cell receptor beta chains below come from one sample, sequenced in a study of blood T cell repertoires in COVID-19. The repertoire was sequenced with immunoSEQ multiplex PCR; TCRdb's copy has only in-frame clones and lacks some. Of about 94,000 clones listed, roughly 80% are singletons. Sequencing input: peripheral blood. Receptor source: a woman aged 80 or over with acute or convalescent COVID-19.

The J gene is TRBJ2-2, the V gene TRBV9, with TRBD2 matching over 8 bases. CDR3 length: 18 amino acids. Trimming cost V 3 bases and J 1 base; bases outside gene matches: 11. The germline gives CDR1 SGDLS, CDR2 YYNGEE. CDR3 sequence: CASSGRLVAGRNTGELFF. Here the CDR3 DNA reads TGTGCCAGCAGCGGACGCCTGGTAGCGGGAAGGAACACCGGGGAGCTGTTTTTT. Drawing the rest from reference TRBV9 and TRBJ2-2, the complete variable domain is DSGVTQTPKHLITATGQRVTLRCSPRSGDLSVYWYQQSLDQGLQFLIQYYNGEERAKGNILERFSAQQFPDLHSELNLSSLELGDSALYFCASSGRLVAGRNTGELFFGEGSRLTVL.

The CDR3 DNA reads as TGTGCCAGCAGCTTCCTAAGCTCCTACAATGAGCAGTTCTTC. Translation gives CASSFLSSYNEQFF. The rearrangement links TRBV11-2 to TRBJ2-1; D unresolved. The CDR3 loop spans 14 amino acids. Germline V gene sequence: CDR1 SGHAT, CDR2 FQNNGV. The V end was cut by 3 bases, the J end by 0 bases, with 6 bases between.

The rearrangement uses TRBV7-3 and TRBJ2-3; 11 nucleotides match TRBD2. The V segment lost 5 bases and the J segment 0 bases; nucleotides outside the gene matches: 7. Germline values: CDR1 SGHTA, CDR2 FQGTGA. The CDR3 length is 17 residues. The CDR3, as DNA: TGTGCCAGCAGCCCCGGGACTAGCGGTCGAAGCACAGATACGCAGTATTTT. Encoded protein: CASSPGTSGRSTDTQYF.

This rearrangement joins TRBV18 to TRBJ1-3; D uncertain. The V end was cut by 3 bases, the J end by 8 bases, with 14 bases between. The CDR3 totals 14 residues. From germline, CDR1 is KGHSH and CDR2 LQKENI. CDR3 sequence (DNA): TGTGCCAGCTCACCTGTCGGGGAGGTAGACACCATATATTTT. Translation gives CASSPVGEVDTIYF.

The gene calls are TRBV18 and TRBJ1-5; TRBD1 might be the D (5 bases). V dropped 2 bases and J dropped 6 bases, with 14 bases sitting between them. The CDR3 is made up of 15 amino acids. The germline V gene has CDR1 KGHSH and CDR2 LQKENI. CDR3 in amino acids: CASSPGGERSQPQHF. CDR3 nucleotides: TGTGCCAGCTCACCAGGGGGGGAACGGAGTCAGCCCCAGCATTTT. Full variable domain (remainder filled in from reference TRBV18 and TRBJ1-5): NAGVMQNPRHLVRRRGQEARLRCSPMKGHSHVYWYRQLPEEGLKFMVYLQKENIIDESGMPKERFSAEFPKEGPSILRIQQVVRGDSAAYFCASSPGGERSQPQHFGDGTRLSIL.

The V gene is TRBV18, the J gene TRBJ2-1, with D tentatively TRBD1 (6 bases). The ends were cut back, 2 bases at V and 7 bases at J, with 12 bases in the middle. The CDR3 sequence is 14 residues long. Germline CDR1 is KGHSH and CDR2 is LQKENI. CDR3 in DNA: TGTGCCAGCTCACCAGATACAGGGAAAAATGAGCAGTTCTTC. Its protein product is CASSPDTGKNEQFF.

The chain combines TRBV10-2 with TRBJ2-3; D unclear. Germline V CDR1 and CDR2: WSHSY, SAAADI. The CDR3 covers 12 residues. V lost 4 bases to trimming and J lost 5 bases, with 7 bases between them. This CDR3 reads CASSATKDTQYF. The CDR3 bases are TGCGCCAGCAGTGCAACTAAAGATACGCAGTATTTT.

On this clone itself: Other DNA sequences from this sample encode an identical CDR3 as well. V is TRBV5-4 and J is TRBJ1-2; 9 nucleotides line up with TRBD1. Trimming removed 4 bases from V and 7 bases from J; junction bases left unmatched: 2. Germline V gene data show CDR1 as SGHNT and CDR2 as YYREEE (reference sequence). This CDR3 region has 12 residues. The CDR3 is CASSLDRGGYTF. The CDR3 coding sequence is TGTGCCAGCAGCCTGGACAGGGGTGGCTACACCTTC.

There are many counts of this clone. V usage is TRBV7-9 and J usage is TRBJ1-6; 8 nucleotides align to TRBD1. In germline, CDR1 is SEHNR, CDR2 FQNEAQ (reference sequence). The ends lost 5 bases at V and 6 bases at J; junction bases unmatched: 6. This CDR3 contains 15 residues. The CDR3 loop reads CASSANRGGNSPLHF. DNA of the CDR3: TGTGCCAGCAGCGCAAACAGGGGGGGTAATTCACCCCTCCACTTT.

This chain joins TRBV4-1 and TRBJ2-1; D not certain. The V gene's germline CDR1 is MGHRA and CDR2 YSYEKL. CDR3 length: 16 amino acids. V lost 1 base and J lost 4, with 14 bases in between. Here the CDR3 reads CASSQVPSAEYNEQFF. CDR3 bases: TGCGCCAGCAGCCAAGTCCCCAGTGCCGAATACAATGAGCAGTTCTTC.

This clone was detected once. The chain employs TRBV12-5 and TRBJ2-7; 8 positions agree with TRBD1. V lost 1 base and J lost 5; bases outside the gene matches: 4. Per the germline V gene, CDR1 is LGHNT and CDR2 is FRNRAP. CDR3 length equals 14 residues. The CDR3 is CASGLAGGGDEQYF. As DNA, the CDR3 is TGTGCTAGTGGTTTGGCAGGGGGCGGGGACGAGCAGTACTTC.

This sequence joins TRBV9 and TRBJ2-3; the match to TRBD2 covers 7 bases. Germline trimming cut 1 base from V and 4 bases from J; bases unmatched to any gene: 6. Germline CDR1 is SGDLS and CDR2 is YYNGEE. The CDR3 covers 15 residues. CDR3 sequence (DNA): TGTGCCAGCAGCGTAAGGAGCGGGGTCGCAGATACGCAGTATTTT. Translating it yields CASSVRSGVADTQYF.

V usage is TRBV7-8 and J usage is TRBJ1-5; TRBD1 aligns across 10 bases. CDR1 SGHVS and CDR2 FQNEAQ come from the germline V gene. Losses at the gene ends were 5 bases for V and 2 bases for J; bases not matched to a gene: 9. The CDR3 is 17 residues long. The CDR3: CASSRGQGLRGNQPQHF. CDR3 in DNA: TGTGCCAGCAGCAGGGGACAGGGGCTGAGGGGCAATCAGCCCCAGCATTTT.

The chain uses TRBV5-1 and TRBJ1-6, with a possible D match to TRBD1 (5 bases). From germline, CDR1 is SGHRS and CDR2 YFSETQ. CDR3 length: 14 residues. The ends were cut back, 4 bases at V and 9 bases at J, with 14 bases in the middle. The CDR3 nucleotides read TGCGCCAGCAGCCCGGACGGGGGTGGTTCACCCCTCCACTTT. Protein product: CASSPDGGGSPLHF.

The chain recombines TRBV7-3 with TRBJ2-3, with TRBD1 identical over 7 bases. Germline V gene data show CDR1 as SGHTA and CDR2 as FQGTGA. CDR3 length: 13 amino acids. J lost 5 bases, V lost 4 bases, and 3 bases had no gene match. The CDR3: CASSSTGLDTQYF. The DNA of the CDR3 is TGTGCCAGCAGCTCGACAGGGTTAGATACGCAGTATTTT.

The CDR3 protein is CASSPPPGLAVKSSYEQYF. In nucleotides, the CDR3 is TGTGCCAGCAGCCCTCCACCGGGACTAGCGGTAAAAAGCTCCTACGAGCAGTACTTC. This rearrangement joins TRBV6-2 or TRBV6-3 to TRBJ2-7; 11 positions match TRBD2. This CDR3 spans 19 amino acids. CDR1 and CDR2 from the germline V gene are MNHEY and SVGEGT. The V segment lost 6 bases and the J segment 0 bases; nucleotides outside the gene matches: 16.

The gene calls are TRBV5-1 and TRBJ2-1, with 8 nucleotides matching TRBD1. The trim removed 4 bases at V and 6 bases at J, leaving 3 bases unmatched. The CDR3 is 13 residues long. Germline V gives CDR1 SGHRS, CDR2 YFSETQ. The CDR3 protein is CASSATGGNEQFF. The CDR3, as DNA: TGCGCCAGCAGCGCAACAGGGGGCAATGAGCAGTTCTTC. The whole variable domain, filled in from reference TRBV5-1 and TRBJ2-1, reads KAGVTQTPRYLIKTRGQQVTLSCSPISGHRSVSWYQQTPGQGLQFLFEYFSETQRNKGNFPGRFSGRQFSNSRSEMNVSTLELGDSALYLCASSATGGNEQFFGPGTRLTVL.

The chain joins TRBV13 to TRBJ2-2; 11 bases match TRBD2. The trim removed 5 bases at V and 4 bases at J, leaving 3 bases unmatched. CDR1 and CDR2 from the germline V gene are PRHDT and FYEKMQ (reference sequence). The CDR3 totals 15 residues. The CDR3 DNA reads as TGTGCCAGCAGCCCTGGGACTAGCGGCACCGGGGAGCTGTTTTTT. It translates to CASSPGTSGTGELFF.

The chain joins TRBV6-6 to TRBJ1-5; D uncertain. This CDR3 comprises 13 residues. Germline values: CDR1 MNHNY, CDR2 SVGAGI (reference sequence). The germline V and J ends were trimmed by 5 bases and 5 bases, with 10 bases remaining between them. CDR3 in amino acids: CASSRAGDQPQHF. CDR3 nucleotides: TGTGCCAGCAGTCGGGCCGGGGATCAGCCCCAGCATTTT.

The chain employs TRBV5-1 and TRBJ2-5; unclear D gene. V gave up 1 base and J gave up 1 base, with 8 bases separating them. The CDR3 sequence is 14 residues long. The germline V gene encodes CDR1 SGHRS and CDR2 YFSETQ. The CDR3 DNA sequence: TGCGCCAGCAGCTTGTCTTCCAGCCAAGAGACCCAGTACTTC. This translates into CASSLSSSQETQYF.

The genes are TRBV18 and TRBJ1-6; 7 bases line up with TRBD1. The CDR3 contains 14 residues. The germline gives CDR1 KGHSH, CDR2 LQKENI. Trimming cost V 3 bases and J 7 bases; bases outside gene matches: 3. The CDR3 DNA follows: TGTGCCAGCTCACCGACAGGGTACAATTCACCCCTCCACTTT. Residues: CASSPTGYNSPLHF.

CDR3 DNA sequence: TGCGCCAGCAGCTTGCCCGGGACTAGCGGGGGGCACACCGGGGAGCTGTTTTTT. The encoded protein is CASSLPGTSGGHTGELFF. V is TRBV5-1 and J is TRBJ2-2; 15 bases are shared with TRBD2. This CDR3 contains 18 residues. The junction had 4 bases not matched to a gene; V was cut back by 1 base and J by 3 bases. In germline, CDR1 is SGHRS, CDR2 YFSETQ.

The rearrangement links TRBV15 to TRBJ2-5, with a tentative D call TRBD2 (5 bases). The CDR3 runs to 12 residues. Germline CDR1 is LNHNV and CDR2 is YYDKDF (reference sequence). The germline V and J ends were trimmed by 5 bases and 4 bases, with 8 bases remaining between them. The CDR3 bases are TGTGCCACCAGCCGCCGGGGAGAGACCCAGTACTTC. Its protein is CATSRRGETQYF.

The rearrangement uses TRBV30 and TRBJ2-5, with 9 bases aligning to TRBD1. The CDR3 sequence is 14 residues long. The germline V gene has CDR1 GTSNPN and CDR2 SVGIG (reference sequence). The J segment lost 3 bases and the V segment lost 7 bases, leaving 9 bases of the junction unmatched. As DNA, the CDR3 is TGTGCCTACGACGAGGACAGGGGCGAAGAGACCCAGTACTTC. Residues: CAYDEDRGEETQYF.

The gene calls are TRBV6-1 and TRBJ1-5; 7 nucleotides line up with TRBD1. The CDR3 spans 19 residues. Looked up from germline, CDR1 is MNHNS and CDR2 is SASEGT. Losses at the gene ends were 0 bases for V and 7 bases for J; bases not matched to a gene: 18. The DNA for the CDR3 is TGTGCCAGCAGTGAAGCCCCTTCCCGGGGTCAGGGGGTATACCAGCCCCAGCATTTT. This sequence encodes CASSEAPSRGQGVYQPQHF.

The chain carries TRBV18 and TRBJ1-2; possible D gene TRBD1, 6 bases. There are 13 residues in the CDR3. V was pared by 2 bases and J by 8 bases, with 12 bases between. Germline CDR1 reads KGHSH; CDR2 reads LQKENI. CDR3 amino acids: CASSPGGAYGYTF. CDR3 nucleotides: TGTGCCAGCTCACCAGGGGGCGCGTACGGCTACACCTTC.

To note about this clone: The junction does not match germline at one end; this may be a read error. This rearrangement joins TRBV5-1 to TRBJ2-7, with 7 bases aligning to TRBD1. CDR1 SGHRS and CDR2 YFSETQ come from the germline V gene. The CDR3 consists of 11 residues. CDR3 DNA sequence: TGCGCCAGCAGCTTGGCTGGGACAGAGGTCTTC. This codes for CASSLAGTEVF.

This chain joins TRBV6-5 and TRBJ2-3; D is perhaps TRBD2 (6 bases). V dropped 4 bases and J dropped 5 bases, with 13 bases sitting between them. This CDR3 contains 14 residues. Germline lookup yields CDR1 MNHEY and CDR2 SVGAGI. DNA for the CDR3: TGTGCCAGCAGTTCGGAGGGGCGGGGAGATACGCAGTATTTT. This sequence encodes CASSSEGRGDTQYF.

The rearrangement joins TRBV2 to TRBJ1-2; TRBD1 aligns across 9 bases. J gave up 7 bases and V 6 bases, and 12 bases lay outside the gene matches. CDR1 SNHLY and CDR2 FYNNEI come from the germline V gene. This CDR3 region has 15 residues. The CDR3 is CASREPGQGVGGYTF. Here the CDR3 DNA reads TGTGCCAGCAGAGAGCCGGGACAGGGAGTAGGTGGCTACACCTTC.

The genes are TRBV10-2 and TRBJ2-1, with TRBD2 matching over 7 bases. Germline CDR1 is WSHSY and CDR2 is SAAADI. This CDR3 has 14 amino acids. V was clipped by 7 bases and J by 6 bases; unmatched bases: 9. The CDR3 coding sequence is TGCGCCAGCATAGGGGAGGGGAGGGGCAATGAGCAGTTCTTC. This codes for CASIGEGRGNEQFF.

The chain combines TRBV7-2 with TRBJ2-7; 13 bases are a match to TRBD2. Germline lookup yields CDR1 SGHTA and CDR2 FQGNSA. After removal of 1 base from V and 2 bases from J, the junction contained 2 bases not matched to a gene. This CDR3 has 16 residues. This CDR3 reads CASSLGGLAGPYEQYF. In DNA form, the CDR3 reads TGTGCCAGCAGCTTAGGGGGACTAGCGGGGCCCTACGAGCAGTACTTC.

As regards this clone: A read error may account for a junction end that differs from germline. V usage is TRBV27 and J usage is TRBJ1-1; 8 bases line up with TRBD1. The CDR3 totals 15 residues. CDR1 MNHEY and CDR2 SMNVEV come from the germline V gene (reference sequence). As DNA, the CDR3 is TGTGCCAGCCGTTTGTGGGACAGGCCGAACACTGAAGCTTTCTTT. It encodes CASRLWDRPNTEAFF.